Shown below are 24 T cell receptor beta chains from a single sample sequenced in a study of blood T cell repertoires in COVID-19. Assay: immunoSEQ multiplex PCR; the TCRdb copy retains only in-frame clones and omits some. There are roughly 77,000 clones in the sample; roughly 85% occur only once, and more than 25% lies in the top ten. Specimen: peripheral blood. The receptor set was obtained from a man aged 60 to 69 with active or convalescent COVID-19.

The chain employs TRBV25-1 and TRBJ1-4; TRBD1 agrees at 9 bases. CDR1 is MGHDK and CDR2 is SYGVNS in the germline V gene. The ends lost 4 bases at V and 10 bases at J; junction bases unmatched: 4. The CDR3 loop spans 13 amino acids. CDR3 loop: CASSAGQGGKLFF. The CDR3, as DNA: TGTGCCAGCAGTGCGGGACAGGGAGGAAAACTGTTTTTT.

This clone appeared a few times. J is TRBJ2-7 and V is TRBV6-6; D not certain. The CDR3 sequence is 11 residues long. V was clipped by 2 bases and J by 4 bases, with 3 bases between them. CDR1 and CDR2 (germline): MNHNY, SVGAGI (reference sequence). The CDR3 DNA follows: TGTGCCAGCAGTTACCGGTACGAGCAGTACTTC. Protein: CASSYRYEQYF.

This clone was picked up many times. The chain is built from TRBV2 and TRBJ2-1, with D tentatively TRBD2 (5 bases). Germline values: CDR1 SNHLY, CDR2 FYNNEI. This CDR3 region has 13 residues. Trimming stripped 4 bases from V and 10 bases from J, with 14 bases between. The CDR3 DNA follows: TGTGCCAGCAGTGGGACTGCACTAGAGGAGCAGTTCTTC. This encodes CASSGTALEEQFF.

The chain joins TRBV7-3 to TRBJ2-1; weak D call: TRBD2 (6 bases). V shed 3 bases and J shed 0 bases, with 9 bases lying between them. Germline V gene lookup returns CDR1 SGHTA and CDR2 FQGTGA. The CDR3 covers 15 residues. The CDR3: CASSFGGSSYNEQFF. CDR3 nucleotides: TGTGCCAGCAGCTTTGGGGGGAGCTCCTACAATGAGCAGTTCTTC.

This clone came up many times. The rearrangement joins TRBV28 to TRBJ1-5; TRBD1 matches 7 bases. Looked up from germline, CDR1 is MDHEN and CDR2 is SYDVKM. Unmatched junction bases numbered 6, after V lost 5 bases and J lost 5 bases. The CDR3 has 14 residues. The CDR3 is CASSPGTAYQPQHF. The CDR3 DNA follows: TGTGCCAGCAGTCCCGGGACAGCTTATCAGCCCCAGCATTTT. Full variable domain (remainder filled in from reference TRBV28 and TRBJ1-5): DVKVTQSSRYLVKRTGEKVFLECVQDMDHENMFWYRQDPGLGLRLIYFSYDVKMKEKGDIPEGYSVSREKKERFSLILESASTNQTSMYLCASSPGTAYQPQHFGDGTRLSIL.

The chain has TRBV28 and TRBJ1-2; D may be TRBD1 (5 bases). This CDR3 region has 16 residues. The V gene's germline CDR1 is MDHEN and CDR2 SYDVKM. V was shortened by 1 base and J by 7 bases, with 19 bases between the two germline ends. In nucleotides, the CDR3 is TGTGCCAGCAGTTTATCGGTCGGGGCAGCCGGGGGTGGCTACACCTTC. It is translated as CASSLSVGAAGGGYTF.

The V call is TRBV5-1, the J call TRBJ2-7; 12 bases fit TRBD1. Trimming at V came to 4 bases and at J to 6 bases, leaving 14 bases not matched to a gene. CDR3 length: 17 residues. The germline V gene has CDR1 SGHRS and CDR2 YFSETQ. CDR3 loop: CASSLSPPGTGGFEQYF. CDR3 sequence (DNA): TGCGCCAGCAGCCTCTCACCACCCGGGACAGGGGGCTTCGAGCAGTACTTC.

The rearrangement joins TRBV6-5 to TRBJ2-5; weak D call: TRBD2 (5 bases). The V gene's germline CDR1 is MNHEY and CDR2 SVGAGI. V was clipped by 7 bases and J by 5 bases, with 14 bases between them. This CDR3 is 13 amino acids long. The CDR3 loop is CASTRADRETQYF. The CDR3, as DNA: TGTGCCAGCACGCGGGCGGACCGGGAGACCCAGTACTTC.

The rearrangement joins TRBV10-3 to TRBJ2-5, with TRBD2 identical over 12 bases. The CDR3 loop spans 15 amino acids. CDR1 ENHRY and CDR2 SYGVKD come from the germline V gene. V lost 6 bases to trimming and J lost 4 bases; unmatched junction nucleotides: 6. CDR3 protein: CAISASGGAGETQYF. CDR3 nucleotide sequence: TGTGCCATCAGCGCTAGCGGGGGGGCCGGAGAGACCCAGTACTTC.

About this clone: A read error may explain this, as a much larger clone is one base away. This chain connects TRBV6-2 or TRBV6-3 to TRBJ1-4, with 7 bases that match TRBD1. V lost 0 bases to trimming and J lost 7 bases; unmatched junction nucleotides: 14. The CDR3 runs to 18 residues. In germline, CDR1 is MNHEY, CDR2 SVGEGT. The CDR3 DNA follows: TGTGCCAGCAGTTACTCGAAAATAATACAGGGGCGGGCTGAAAAACTGTTTTTT. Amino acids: CASSYSKIIQGRAEKLFF.

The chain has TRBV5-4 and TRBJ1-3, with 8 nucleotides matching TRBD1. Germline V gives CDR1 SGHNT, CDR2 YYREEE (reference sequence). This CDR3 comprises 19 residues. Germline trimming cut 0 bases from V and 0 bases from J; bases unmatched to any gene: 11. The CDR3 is CASSLGGGTGAGSGNTIYF. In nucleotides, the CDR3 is TGTGCCAGCAGCTTGGGAGGTGGGACAGGTGCCGGCTCTGGAAACACCATATATTTT.

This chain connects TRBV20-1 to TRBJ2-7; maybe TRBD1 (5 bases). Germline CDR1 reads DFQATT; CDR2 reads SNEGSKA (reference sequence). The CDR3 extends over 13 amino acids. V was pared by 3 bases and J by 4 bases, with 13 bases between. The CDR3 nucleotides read TGCAGTGCTAGTCCGACAGAAGAGTACGAGCAGTACTTC. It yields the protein CSASPTEEYEQYF.

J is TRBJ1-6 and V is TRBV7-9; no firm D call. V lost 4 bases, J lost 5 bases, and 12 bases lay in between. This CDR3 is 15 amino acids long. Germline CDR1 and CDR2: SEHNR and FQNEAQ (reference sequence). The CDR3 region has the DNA TGTGCCAGCAGCTCATCGAGGGATAATAATTCACCCCTCCACTTT. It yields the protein CASSSSRDNNSPLHF.

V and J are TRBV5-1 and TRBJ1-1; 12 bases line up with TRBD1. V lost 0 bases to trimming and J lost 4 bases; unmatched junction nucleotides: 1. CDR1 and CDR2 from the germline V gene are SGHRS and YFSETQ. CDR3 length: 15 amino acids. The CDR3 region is CASSLGDRGLTEAFF. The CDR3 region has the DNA TGCGCCAGCAGCTTGGGGGACAGGGGGCTCACTGAAGCTTTCTTT. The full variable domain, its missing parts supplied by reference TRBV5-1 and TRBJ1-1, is KAGVTQTPRYLIKTRGQQVTLSCSPISGHRSVSWYQQTPGQGLQFLFEYFSETQRNKGNFPGRFSGRQFSNSRSEMNVSTLELGDSALYLCASSLGDRGLTEAFFGQGTRLTVV.

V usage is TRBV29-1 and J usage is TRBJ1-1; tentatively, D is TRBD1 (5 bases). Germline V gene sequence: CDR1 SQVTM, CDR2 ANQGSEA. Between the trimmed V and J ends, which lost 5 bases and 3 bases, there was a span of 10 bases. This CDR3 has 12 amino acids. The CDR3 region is CSVPGRDTEAFF. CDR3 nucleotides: TGCAGCGTTCCAGGGAGGGACACTGAAGCTTTCTTT.

The CDR3 sequence is CASSHTGYDTEAFF. The CDR3 DNA reads TGTGCCAGCAGCCACACAGGCTATGACACTGAAGCTTTCTTT. The V and J genes are TRBV3-1 (or the pseudogene TRBV3-2) and TRBJ1-1; D is possibly TRBD1 (5 bases). CDR1 LGHDT and CDR2 YNNKEL come from the germline V gene (reference sequence). Trimming took 3 bases from V and 3 from J, leaving 11 bases between them. The CDR3 covers 14 residues.

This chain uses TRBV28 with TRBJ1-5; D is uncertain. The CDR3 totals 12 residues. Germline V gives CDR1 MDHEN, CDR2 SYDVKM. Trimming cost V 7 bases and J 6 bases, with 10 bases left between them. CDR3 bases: TGTGCCAGCACCCAGAGAGGTCAGCCCCAGCATTTT. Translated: CASTQRGQPQHF.

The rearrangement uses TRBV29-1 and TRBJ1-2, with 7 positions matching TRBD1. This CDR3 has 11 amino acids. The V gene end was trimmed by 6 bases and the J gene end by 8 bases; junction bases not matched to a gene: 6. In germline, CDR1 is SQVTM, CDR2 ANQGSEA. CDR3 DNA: TGCAGCGTCACAGGGGCCTGGGGCTACACCTTC. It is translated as CSVTGAWGYTF.

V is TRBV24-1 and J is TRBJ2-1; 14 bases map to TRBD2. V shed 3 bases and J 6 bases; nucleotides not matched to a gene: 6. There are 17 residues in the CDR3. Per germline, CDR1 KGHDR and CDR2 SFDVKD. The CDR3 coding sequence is TGTGCCACCAGTGATATGACTAGCGGGGGGGGTGGCAATGAGCAGTTCTTC. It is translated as CATSDMTSGGGGNEQFF.

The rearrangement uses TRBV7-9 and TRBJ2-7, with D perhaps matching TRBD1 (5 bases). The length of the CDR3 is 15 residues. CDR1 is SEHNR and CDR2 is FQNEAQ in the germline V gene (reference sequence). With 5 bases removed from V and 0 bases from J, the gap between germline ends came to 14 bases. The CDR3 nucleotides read TGTGCCAGCAGCCCTATGGCACAGGTCTCCTACGAGCAGTACTTC. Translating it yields CASSPMAQVSYEQYF.

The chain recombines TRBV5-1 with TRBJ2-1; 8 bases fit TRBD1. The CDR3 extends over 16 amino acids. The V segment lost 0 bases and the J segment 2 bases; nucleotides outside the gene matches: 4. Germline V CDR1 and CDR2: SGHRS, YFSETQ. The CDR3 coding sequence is TGCGCCAGCAGCTTGGGGTGGGACAGGACCTACAATGAGCAGTTCTTC. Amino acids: CASSLGWDRTYNEQFF.

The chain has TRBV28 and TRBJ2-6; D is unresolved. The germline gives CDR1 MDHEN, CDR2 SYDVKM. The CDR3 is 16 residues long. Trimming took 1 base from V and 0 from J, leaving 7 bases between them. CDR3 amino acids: CASSLLGSSGANVLTF. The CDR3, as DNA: TGTGCCAGCAGTTTATTGGGCAGCTCTGGGGCCAACGTCCTGACTTTC.

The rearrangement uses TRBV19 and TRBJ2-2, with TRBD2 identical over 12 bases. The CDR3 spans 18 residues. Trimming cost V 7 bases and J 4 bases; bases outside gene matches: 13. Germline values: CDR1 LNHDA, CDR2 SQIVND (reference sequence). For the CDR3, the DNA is TGTGCCAGTACCCCCGGGCTAGCGGGGGGGCCGGGCACCGGGGAGCTGTTTTTT. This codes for CASTPGLAGGPGTGELFF.

CDR3 loop: CASSGGRVPYF. The CDR3 DNA is TGTGCCAGTAGTGGGGGCCGAGTCCCGTACTTC. The chain employs TRBV19 and TRBJ2-4; tentative D call: TRBD1 (6 bases). CDR3 length: 11 amino acids. The germline gives CDR1 LNHDA, CDR2 SQIVND (reference sequence). Trimming stripped 5 bases from V and 15 bases from J, with 14 bases between.